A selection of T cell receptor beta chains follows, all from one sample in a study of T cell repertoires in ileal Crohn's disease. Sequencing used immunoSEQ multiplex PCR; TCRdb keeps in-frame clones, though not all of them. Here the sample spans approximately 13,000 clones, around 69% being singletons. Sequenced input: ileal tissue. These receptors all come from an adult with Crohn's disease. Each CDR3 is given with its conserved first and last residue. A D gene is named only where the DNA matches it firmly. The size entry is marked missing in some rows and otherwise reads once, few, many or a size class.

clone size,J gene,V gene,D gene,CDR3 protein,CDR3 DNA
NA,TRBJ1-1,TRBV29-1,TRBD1,CSGDSLMNTEAFF,TGCAGCGGGGACAGCCTCATGAACACTGAAGCTTTCTTT
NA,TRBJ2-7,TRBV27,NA,CASSLSGLHYEQYF,TGTGCCAGCAGTTTAAGCGGTTTGCACTACGAGCAGTACTTC
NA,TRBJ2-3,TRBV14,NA,CASGRQPGDDDTQYF,TGTGCCAGCGGTAGACAGCCGGGCGACGACGATACGCAGTATTTT
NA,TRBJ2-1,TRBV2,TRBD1,CASRDPGTGYNEQFF,TGTGCCAGCAGAGACCCCGGGACAGGGTACAATGAGCAGTTCTTC
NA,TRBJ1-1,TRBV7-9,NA,CASSSGGLSSDTEAFF,TGTGCCAGCAGCTCTGGGGGGCTCTCCTCGGACACTGAAGCTTTCTTT
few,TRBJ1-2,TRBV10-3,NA,CAISDPTGGHSNYGYTF,TGTGCCATCAGTGATCCGACGGGGGGCCATTCTAACTATGGCTACACCTTC
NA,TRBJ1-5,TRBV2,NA,CASRLGQLSNQPQHF,TGTGCCAGCCGCCTGGGACAACTTAGCAATCAGCCCCAGCATTTT
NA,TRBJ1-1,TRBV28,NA,CASSLLDSEAFF,TGTGCCAGCAGTTTACTGGACAGCGAAGCTTTCTTT
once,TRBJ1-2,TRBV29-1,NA,CSVTEGIGFSGYTF,TGCAGCGTTACGGAAGGGATAGGCTTTAGTGGCTACACCTTC
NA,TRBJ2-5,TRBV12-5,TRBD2,CASGLGLAGGETQYF,TGTGCTAGTGGTTTGGGACTAGCGGGGGGCGAGACCCAGTACTTC
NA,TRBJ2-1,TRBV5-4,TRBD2,CASSSMSSGEYNEQFF,TGTGCCAGCAGCAGTATGAGTAGCGGGGAGTACAATGAGCAGTTCTTC
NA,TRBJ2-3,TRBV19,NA,CASRPKRGTDTQYF,TGTGCCAGTAGACCCAAGCGGGGCACAGATACGCAGTATTTT
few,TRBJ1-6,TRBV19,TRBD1,CASSIRDRENSPLHF,TGTGCCAGTAGTATAAGGGACAGGGAGAATTCACCCCTCCACTTT
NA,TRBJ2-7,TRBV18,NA,CASSPPHNSYEQYF,TGTGCCAGCTCACCACCGCACAACTCCTACGAGCAGTACTTC
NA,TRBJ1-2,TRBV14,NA,CASSLDSGWGYTF,TGTGCCAGCAGCCTCGACTCAGGTTGGGGCTACACCTTC
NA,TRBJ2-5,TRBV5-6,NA,CASSLGPGAKTQYF,TGTGCCAGCAGCTTGGGGCCGGGGGCGAAGACCCAGTACTTC
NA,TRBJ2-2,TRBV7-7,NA,CASSQSPTGELFF,TGTGCCAGCAGTCAAAGCCCCACCGGGGAGCTGTTTTTT
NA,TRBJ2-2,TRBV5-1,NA,CASSLEGDTGELFF,TGCGCCAGCAGCTTGGAAGGGGACACCGGGGAGCTGTTTTTT
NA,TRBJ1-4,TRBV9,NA,CASSVGSIVNEKLFF,TGTGCCAGCAGCGTAGGATCGATAGTTAATGAAAAACTGTTTTTT
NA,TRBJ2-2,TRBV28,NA,CASTQIVDVNTGELFF,TGTGCCAGCACCCAAATCGTTGACGTGAACACCGGGGAGCTGTTTTTT
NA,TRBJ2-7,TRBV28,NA,CASSLDGASQWQYF,TGTGCCAGCAGCTTAGACGGGGCGTCTCAGTGGCAGTACTTC
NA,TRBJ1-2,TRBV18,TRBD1,CASSPTGDVRYGYTF,TGTGCCAGCTCACCTACAGGGGACGTTAGGTATGGCTACACCTTC
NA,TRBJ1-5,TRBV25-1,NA,CASSECLKQPQHF,TGTGCCAGCAGTGAATGCTTAAAACAGCCCCAGCATTTT
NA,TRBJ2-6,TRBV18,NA,CASSPTGAGANVLTF,TGTGCCAGCTCACCCACGGGCGCTGGGGCCAACGTCCTGACTTTC
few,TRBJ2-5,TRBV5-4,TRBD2,CASSFLAGEYETQYF,TGTGCCAGCAGCTTTCTAGCGGGGGAATATGAGACCCAGTACTTC
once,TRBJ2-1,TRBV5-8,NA,CASSLFSLDSNEQFF,TGTGCCAGCAGCTTATTCAGCCTGGACAGTAATGAGCAGTTCTTC
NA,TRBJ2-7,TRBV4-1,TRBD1,CASSQVALGQGADEQYF,TGCGCCAGCAGCCAAGTAGCTCTGGGACAGGGGGCGGACGAGCAGTACTTC